Listed here are 8 T cell receptor beta chains from one sample, sequenced in a study of T-cell memory formation after mild COVID-19. TCRdb reprocessed the 5' RACE reads via MiXCR and lists one record per CDR3 protein. The sample lists approximately 210,000 distinct CDR3 sequences, about a sixth occurring once. Sequencing input: PBMCs or a T cell subset sorted from them (not recorded which). The receptors originated from an adult woman who had mild COVID-19 (a few samples of this study predate the infection). Cell type and time point are not known.

The table lists this clonotype with a few counts. This chain uses TRBV6-6 with TRBJ1-1; TRBD1 matches at 10 bases. Unmatched junction bases numbered 14, after V lost 4 bases and J lost 6 bases. The CDR3 loop spans 17 amino acids. Per the germline V gene, CDR1 is MNHNY and CDR2 is SVGAGI (reference sequence). CDR3 sequence reads: CASSLYGPGQGLSEAFF. The CDR3 region has the DNA TGTGCCAGCAGTTTATATGGACCGGGACAGGGGCTATCTGAAGCTTTCTTT.

V and J are TRBV6-2 or TRBV6-3 and TRBJ2-1, with D possibly being TRBD2 (5 bases). The CDR3 spans 13 residues. V was cut by 6 bases and J by 3 bases, with 9 bases left in between. Germline V gene data show CDR1 as MNHEY and CDR2 as SVGEGT. CDR3 residues: CASREDLYNEQFF. The CDR3 DNA is TGTGCCAGCAGGGAGGACCTCTACAATGAGCAGTTCTTC.

This clonotype appeared a few times. The chain uses TRBV29-1 and TRBJ2-5; TRBD1 agrees at 10 bases. The V gene end was trimmed by 1 base and the J gene end by 8 bases; junction bases not matched to a gene: 7. The CDR3 spans 14 residues. CDR1 and CDR2 from the germline V gene are SQVTM and ANQGSEA. Here the CDR3 reads CSVEGQGAGKTQYF. DNA of the CDR3: TGCAGCGTTGAAGGACAGGGGGCCGGAAAAACCCAGTACTTC.

This clonotype has more than one count but fewer than ten. V usage is TRBV4-2 and J usage is TRBJ2-1; 10 bases map to TRBD1. Germline V gives CDR1 LGHNA, CDR2 YNFKEQ. Trimming cost V 1 base and J 7 bases; bases outside gene matches: 7. There are 16 residues in the CDR3. The CDR3 sequence: CASSQVDRGPLNEQFF. DNA for the CDR3: TGTGCCAGCAGCCAAGTAGACAGGGGGCCGTTGAATGAGCAGTTCTTC.

This clonotype was picked up a small number of times. The rearrangement links TRBV12-3 or TRBV12-4 to TRBJ1-3; the D is unclear. The CDR3 loop spans 13 amino acids. V lost 1 base to trimming and J lost 4 bases, with 5 bases between them. The CDR3 DNA sequence: TGTGCCAGCAGTTTAGATGGGGGAAACACCATATATTTT. This encodes CASSLDGGNTIYF.

The table lists this clonotype with a few counts. The chain recombines TRBV7-2 with TRBJ2-1; 8 bases are a match to TRBD2. V gave up 1 base and J gave up 3 bases; unmatched junction bases: 5. The germline CDR1 and CDR2 sequences are SGHTA and FQGNSA. There are 16 residues in the CDR3. CDR3 nucleotide sequence: TGTGCCAGCAGCTTAGGTGCCGGGACTAGCTACAATGAGCAGTTCTTC. Translated, it gives CASSLGAGTSYNEQFF.

This clonotype appeared a few times. In DNA form, the CDR3 reads TGTGCCACCGGACTAGCGGTATACTCCTACGAGCAGTACTTC. Amino acid sequence: CATGLAVYSYEQYF. This sequence joins TRBV12-3 or TRBV12-4 and TRBJ2-7; 10 nucleotides agree with TRBD2. The CDR3 is 14 amino acids. The trim removed 10 bases at V and 0 bases at J, leaving 6 bases unmatched.

V is TRBV5-5 and J is TRBJ1-1; TRBD1 might be the D (5 bases). Germline CDR1 reads SGHKS; CDR2 reads YYEKEE (reference sequence). V lost 6 bases to trimming and J lost 2 bases, with 20 bases between them. The CDR3 covers 16 residues. The CDR3, as DNA: TGTGCCAGCACCAATACCGGGGGGACGGTAAACACTGAAGCTTTCTTT. It yields the protein CASTNTGGTVNTEAFF.